A selection of T cell receptor beta chains follows, all from one sample in a study of T cell responses to AZD1222 COVID-19 vaccine. Using immunoSEQ multiplex PCR, the repertoire was profiled, and TCRdb retains in-frame clones only, with some absent. Here the sample spans over 150,000 clones, more than 75% being singletons. This specimen was peripheral blood, taken 28 days after the second AZD1222 dose. Receptor source: an adult who received the AZD1222 COVID-19 vaccine. The CDR3 runs from the conserved cysteine through the conserved F or W. The order of the fields is clone size, D gene, J gene, V gene, CDR3 protein, CDR3 DNA. A D gene is named only where the DNA matches it firmly. Size is stated for part of the rows, as once, few or many counts, or as a class when the clone is expanded.

- | - | TRBJ2-3 | TRBV19 | CASNRAPTDTQYF | TGTGCCAGTAACCGGGCCCCCACAGATACGCAGTATTTT
- | - | TRBJ1-1 | TRBV21-1 | CASSKVRQLEAFF | TGTGCCAGCAGCAAAGTGAGGCAGCTTGAAGCTTTCTTT
- | - | TRBJ1-1 | TRBV7-2 | CASSLRLGEAFF | TGTGCCAGCAGCTTACGACTGGGTGAAGCTTTCTTT
- | - | TRBJ2-3 | TRBV10-3 | CAISERTSTDTQYF | TGTGCCATCAGTGAACGGACTAGCACAGATACGCAGTATTTT
- | - | TRBJ2-7 | TRBV30 | CAWSVRGYEQYF | TGTGCCTGGAGTGTGCGGGGCTACGAGCAGTACTTC
- | - | TRBJ2-2 | TRBV4-1 | CASSQVGGTGELFF | TGCGCCAGCAGCCAAGTGGGGGGAACCGGGGAGCTGTTTTTT
- | - | TRBJ2-5 | TRBV7-9 | CASSLPVTVPNQETQYF | TGTGCCAGCAGCTTACCCGTGACAGTCCCTAACCAAGAGACCCAGTACTTC
- | TRBD1 | TRBJ1-2 | TRBV14 | CASSPNTPGQYYGYTF | TGTGCCAGCAGCCCCAATACGCCGGGACAGTACTATGGCTACACCTTC
- | - | TRBJ2-3 | TRBV4-1 | CASSLSGPHTDTQYF | TGCGCCAGCAGCCTCTCGGGACCTCACACAGATACGCAGTATTTT
- | TRBD1 | TRBJ1-1 | TRBV13 | CASSPRDSFEAFF | TGTGCCAGCAGCCCCCGGGACAGTTTTGAAGCTTTCTTT
- | - | TRBJ2-3 | TRBV4-3 | CASSQGIVGINTDTQYF | TGCGCCAGCAGCCAAGGGATAGTTGGGATTAACACAGATACGCAGTATTTT
- | - | TRBJ1-3 | TRBV4-2 | CASSLRGNTIYF | TGTGCCAGCAGCCTCAGAGGAAACACCATATATTTT
- | TRBD1 | TRBJ1-4 | TRBV19 | CASSRGTGAEKLFF | TGTGCCAGTAGTAGGGGGACAGGGGCTGAAAAACTGTTTTTT
- | TRBD1 | TRBJ2-1 | TRBV9 | CASSVPMSGTGNNEQFF | TGTGCCAGCAGCGTCCCAATGTCCGGGACAGGGAACAATGAGCAGTTCTTC
- | TRBD1 | TRBJ1-2 | TRBV3-1/TRBV3-2 | CASSLGAGGGTSHYGYTF | TGTGCCAGCAGCCTAGGGGCAGGGGGCGGTACGAGTCACTATGGCTACACCTTC
- | TRBD1 | TRBJ1-5 | TRBV5-1 | CASSFTGGEQPQHF | TGCGCCAGCAGCTTCACAGGGGGGGAACAGCCCCAGCATTTT
- | - | TRBJ1-2 | TRBV4-2 | CASSQGGQVSLYGYTF | TGTGCCAGCAGCCAAGGGGGGCAGGTATCCCTCTATGGCTACACCTTC
- | TRBD1 | TRBJ1-2 | TRBV19 | CASSGTGKSYGYTF | TGTGCCAGTAGCGGGACAGGGAAAAGCTATGGCTACACCTTC
- | - | TRBJ1-2 | TRBV7-8 | CASSPDIYYGYTF | TGTGCCAGCAGCCCGGACATTTACTATGGCTACACCTTC
- | - | TRBJ2-1 | TRBV7-8 | CASSQPKDEQFF | TGTGCCAGCAGCCAACCTAAGGATGAGCAGTTCTTC
- | TRBD1 | TRBJ2-7 | TRBV6-2/TRBV6-3 | CASSYDRVLLSYEQYF | TGTGCCAGCAGTTACGACAGGGTCCTCCTTTCCTACGAGCAGTACTTC
- | - | TRBJ2-4 | TRBV29-1 | CSVGFRVGLGNIQYF | TGCAGCGTCGGTTTCAGGGTTGGGTTAGGGAACATTCAGTACTTC
once | TRBD1 | TRBJ1-2 | TRBV3-1/TRBV3-2 | CASSQGTGFDYGYTF | TGTGCCAGCAGCCAAGGGACAGGTTTTGATTATGGCTACACCTTC
- | TRBD1 | TRBJ2-5 | TRBV2 | CASSSQGGVRGTQYF | TGTGCCAGCAGTTCACAGGGGGGTGTTAGAGGGACCCAGTACTTC
- | - | TRBJ2-7 | TRBV12-3/TRBV12-4 | CASSFSNSYEQYF | TGTGCCAGCAGTTTTTCTAATTCCTACGAGCAGTACTTC
- | - | TRBJ2-2 | TRBV27 | CASSYEGWYTGELFF | TGTGCCAGCAGTTATGAGGGTTGGTACACCGGGGAGCTGTTTTTT
- | - | TRBJ2-5 | TRBV5-4 | CASSLGGLARGETQYF | TGTGCCAGCAGCTTGGGTGGACTTGCGCGGGGAGAGACCCAGTACTTC
- | - | TRBJ1-1 | TRBV5-6 | CASSSRPLNTEAFF | TGTGCCAGCAGCTCCCGGCCCTTGAACACTGAAGCTTTCTTT
- | - | TRBJ2-7 | TRBV5-1 | CASSSQGTEQYF | TGCGCCAGCAGCTCGCAGGGAACCGAGCAGTACTTC
- | TRBD1 | TRBJ1-1 | TRBV5-1 | CASSPMGGQDTEAFF | TGCGCCAGCAGCCCCATGGGGGGACAGGACACTGAAGCTTTCTTT
- | - | TRBJ2-1 | TRBV19 | CASSIITRRGNEQFF | TGTGCCAGTAGTATAATAACTCGCAGGGGCAATGAGCAGTTCTTC
medium-sized | - | TRBJ1-1 | TRBV5-1 | CASSLGQINTEAFF | TGCGCCAGCAGCTTAGGACAGATAAACACTGAAGCTTTCTTT
- | - | TRBJ1-6 | TRBV18 | CASSPLPPRPNSPLHF | TGTGCCAGCTCACCCCTCCCTCCCCGCCCAAATTCACCCCTCCACTTT
- | - | TRBJ2-5 | TRBV7-2 | CASSLVTGVETQYF | TGTGCCAGCAGCTTAGTGACCGGAGTAGAGACCCAGTACTTC
- | TRBD1 | TRBJ1-1 | TRBV10-3 | CAITDRGDTEAFF | TGTGCCATCACGGACAGGGGAGACACTGAAGCTTTCTTT
- | - | TRBJ2-7 | TRBV6-1 | CASSEWPNYEQYF | TGTGCCAGCAGTGAATGGCCGAACTACGAGCAGTACTTC
- | TRBD1 | TRBJ1-2 | TRBV19 | CASSIERQGGYGYTF | TGTGCCAGTAGTATAGAAAGACAGGGCGGCTATGGCTACACCTTC
once | - | TRBJ1-1 | TRBV30 | CAWTVIEAFF | TGTGCCTGGACCGTGATTGAAGCTTTCTTT
- | - | TRBJ1-5 | TRBV7-8 | CASSISGGSQPQHF | TGTGCCAGCAGCATCTCCGGGGGGAGTCAGCCCCAGCATTTT
- | TRBD1 | TRBJ2-7 | TRBV6-1 | CASSEAVDRASYEQYF | TGTGCCAGCAGTGAAGCGGTAGACAGGGCTTCCTACGAGCAGTACTTC
- | - | TRBJ2-5 | TRBV6-6 | CASSYKGETQYF | TGTGCCAGCAGTTATAAGGGGGAGACCCAGTACTTC
- | - | TRBJ1-2 | TRBV7-2 | CASSSGGGGGYTF | TGTGCCAGCAGCTCCGGTGGGGGTGGGGGCTACACCTTC
- | TRBD1 | TRBJ1-5 | TRBV6-1 | CASSTQGGLQPQHF | TGTGCCAGCAGTACCCAGGGGGGTTTACAGCCCCAGCATTTT